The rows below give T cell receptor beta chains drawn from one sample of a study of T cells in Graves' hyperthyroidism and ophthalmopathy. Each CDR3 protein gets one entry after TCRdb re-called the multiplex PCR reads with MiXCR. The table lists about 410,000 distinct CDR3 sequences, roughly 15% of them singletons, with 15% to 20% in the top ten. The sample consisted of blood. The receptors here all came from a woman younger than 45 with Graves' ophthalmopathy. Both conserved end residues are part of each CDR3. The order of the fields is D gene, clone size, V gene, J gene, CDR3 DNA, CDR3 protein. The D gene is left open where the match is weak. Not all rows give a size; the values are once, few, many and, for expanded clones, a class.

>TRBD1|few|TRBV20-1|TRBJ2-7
TGCAGTGCTCCGGACAGGCGACCCTACGAGCAGTACTTC
CSAPDRRPYEQYF
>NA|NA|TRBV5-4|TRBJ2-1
TGTGCCAGCAGCCCGACAGCTTACAATGAGCAGTTCTTC
CASSPTAYNEQFF
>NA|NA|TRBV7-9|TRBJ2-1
TGTGCCAGCAGCTTAGCGTCCGAGCAGTTCTTC
CASSLASEQFF
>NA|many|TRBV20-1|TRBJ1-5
TGCAGTGCTAGGTACAGCCCCAATCAGCCCCAGCATTTT
CSARYSPNQPQHF
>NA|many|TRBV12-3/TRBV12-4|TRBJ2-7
TGTGCCAGCAGTTTTCCCGGTTCCGGAGAGCAGTACTTC
CASSFPGSGEQYF
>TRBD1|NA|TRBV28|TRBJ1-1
TGTGCCAGCAGGGGCAGCGGTGGACAGGGACAGGGAGACACTGAAGCTTTCTTT
CASRGSGGQGQGDTEAFF
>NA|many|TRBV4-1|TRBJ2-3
TGCGCCAGCAGCCAAGATAAAGATACGCAGTATTTT
CASSQDKDTQYF
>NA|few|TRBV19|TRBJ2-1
TGTGCCAGTAGCCTTGGGGGGTCTCCAACGGGTGAGCAGTTCTTC
CASSLGGSPTGEQFF
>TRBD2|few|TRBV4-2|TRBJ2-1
TGTGCCAGCAGCCAAGGGGAGCGGGGGGATCCCTACAATGAGCAGTTCTTC
CASSQGERGDPYNEQFF
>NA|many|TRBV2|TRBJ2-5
TGTGCCAGCATCTGCGAGGTACAAGAGACCCAGTACTTC
CASICEVQETQYF
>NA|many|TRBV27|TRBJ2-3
TGTGCCAGCAGTCCCCGCGGTGGAGGGACAGCACGTGGCTGGTATTTT
CASSPRGGGTARGWYF
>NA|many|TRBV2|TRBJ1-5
TGTGCCAGCAGAAATCAGGGAACGAGTCAGCCCCAGCATTTT
CASRNQGTSQPQHF
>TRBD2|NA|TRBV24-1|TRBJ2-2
TGTGCCACCAGTGATTCCCGGGGGGGTGCCGGGGAGCTGTTTTTT
CATSDSRGGAGELFF
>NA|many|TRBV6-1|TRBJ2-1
TGTGCCAGCAGCCCCCAGGGAAACAATGAGCAGTTCTTC
CASSPQGNNEQFF
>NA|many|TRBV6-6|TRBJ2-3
TGTGCCAGCAGTTACACCAGTGCCGGGCCAGATACGCAGTATTTT
CASSYTSAGPDTQYF
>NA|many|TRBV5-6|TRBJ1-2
TGTGCCAGCAGCTCCCCCGCAGGGCGTAATTATGGCTACACCTTC
CASSSPAGRNYGYTF
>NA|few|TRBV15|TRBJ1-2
TGTGCCACCAGCAGAGATAATGGGGGGACATATGGCTACACCTTC
CATSRDNGGTYGYTF
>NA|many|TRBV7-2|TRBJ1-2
TGTGCCAGCAGCTTAGGTCTCGGCGGCTACACCTTC
CASSLGLGGYTF
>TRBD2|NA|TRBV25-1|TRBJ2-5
TGTGCCAGCAGTGAAGAAGCTAGCGGGGGGCCCTTTGAGACCCAGTACTTC
CASSEEASGGPFETQYF
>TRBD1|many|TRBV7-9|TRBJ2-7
TGTGCCAGCAGCTTGGTCCGGGACAGGGGGCGCATCTCCTACGAGCAGTACTTC
CASSLVRDRGRISYEQYF
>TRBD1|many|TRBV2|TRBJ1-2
TGTGCCAGCAGTCCGGGACAGGCCCTTTACTATGGCTACACCTTC
CASSPGQALYYGYTF
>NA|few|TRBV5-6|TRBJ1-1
TGTGCCAGCAGCTTGGGTTTTACGGGGCGGAGGAAGGACACTGAAGCTTTCTTT
CASSLGFTGRRKDTEAFF
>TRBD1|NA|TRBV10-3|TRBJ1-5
TGTGCCATCAGCGTGGACAGGGTGGATCAGCCCCAGCATTTT
CAISVDRVDQPQHF
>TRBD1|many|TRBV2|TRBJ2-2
TGTGCCAGCAATATTAGGACAGGTGACACCGGGGAGCTGTTTTTT
CASNIRTGDTGELFF
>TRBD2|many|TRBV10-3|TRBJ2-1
TGTGCCATCAGCCGGACTAGCGGGCGGACCTACAATGAGCAGTTCTTC
CAISRTSGRTYNEQFF
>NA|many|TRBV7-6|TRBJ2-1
TGTGCCAGCAGCTCCCCCGGGGGGCCCGCGGAGCAGTTCTTC
CASSSPGGPAEQFF
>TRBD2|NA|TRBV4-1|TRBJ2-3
TGCGCCAGCAGCCACGGACTAGCGAGCACAGATACGCAGTATTTT
CASSHGLASTDTQYF
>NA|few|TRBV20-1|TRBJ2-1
TGCAGTGCCCCGAGCAGTATAAAGGGGCGGAATGAGCAGTTCTTC
CSAPSSIKGRNEQFF
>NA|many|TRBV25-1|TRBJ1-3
TGTGCCAGCAGTAGGGACGGGGGAACTGGCGGAAACACCATATATTTT
CASSRDGGTGGNTIYF
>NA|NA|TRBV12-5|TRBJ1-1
TGTGCTAGTGGACCGGGTTACCTGAACACTGAAGCTTTCTTT
CASGPGYLNTEAFF
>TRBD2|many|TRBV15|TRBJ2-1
TGTGCCACCAGCAGAGCGGACATGGCGGGGGGGCACTACAATGAGCAGTTCTTC
CATSRADMAGGHYNEQFF
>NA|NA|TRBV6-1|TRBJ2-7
TGTGCCAGCAGTCGCTCTACAAGGCCCTCCCCGAACGAGCAGTACTTC
CASSRSTRPSPNEQYF
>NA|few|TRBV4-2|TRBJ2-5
TGTGCCAGCAGCCAAGAAGCTACCCCCTTAGAGACCCAGTACTTC
CASSQEATPLETQYF
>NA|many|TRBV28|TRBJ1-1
TGTGCCAGCAGCCGGGGGGACTCGTGGATTAACACTGAAGCTTTCTTT
CASSRGDSWINTEAFF
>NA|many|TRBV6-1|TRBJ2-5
TGTGCCAGCATGAGGGGACGGTGGGCTCAAGAGACCCAGTACTTC
CASMRGRWAQETQYF